The next 6 T cell receptor beta chains were all read from a single sample in a study of CD8 T cells in Susac syndrome. When the RNA was reverse transcribed, random hexamers were used with an input of about 0.45 to 1 ug. TCRdb independently ran MiXCR on the immunoSEQ multiplex PCR reads; one entry per CDR3 protein. The table includes a few hundred thousand distinct CDR3 sequences, approximately 90% detected once. The sequencing input was CD8+ T cells from PBMCs. These receptors all come from a human donor with multiple sclerosis.

In its sample, this clonotype was seen a few times. The rearrangement uses TRBV9 and TRBJ2-6, with D tentatively TRBD1 (5 bases). The CDR3 length is 15 residues. Trimming cost V 3 bases and J 0 bases, with 7 bases left between them. Germline CDR1 reads SGDLS; CDR2 reads YYNGEE. CDR3 DNA sequence: TGTGCCAGCAGCGCAGGGCTCTCTGGGGCCAACGTCCTGACTTTC. This translates into CASSAGLSGANVLTF.

V and J are TRBV21-1 and TRBJ2-7; TRBD1, the table's D call, was not compared with the DNA. TRBV21-1 is designated a pseudogene. The CDR3 totals 17 residues. The CDR3 sequence is CASSKGAPGTGYYEQYF. CDR3 in DNA: TGTGCCAGCAGCAAAGGGGCCCCTGGGACAGGGTACTACGAGCAGTACTTC.

This clonotype was seen a handful of times. The J gene is TRBJ2-5, the V gene TRBV6-5; D might be TRBD2 (5 bases). In germline, CDR1 is MNHEY, CDR2 SVGAGI. This CDR3 comprises 15 residues. V lost 2 bases, J lost 2 bases, and 12 bases lay in between. CDR3 sequence (DNA): TGTGCCAGCAGTTACCTTGGAGGATCACAAGAGACCCAGTACTTC. Amino acids: CASSYLGGSQETQYF.

J is TRBJ1-2 and V is TRBV5-4; 7 bases map to TRBD1. CDR3 length: 15 residues. Trimming cost V 3 bases and J 4 bases; bases outside gene matches: 9. Germline CDR1 is SGHNT and CDR2 is YYREEE (reference sequence). The CDR3: CASSSGTEGAYGYTF. CDR3 nucleotide sequence: TGTGCCAGCAGCTCAGGGACAGAGGGCGCCTATGGCTACACCTTC.

The chain uses TRBV28 and TRBJ2-1; D might be TRBD2 (6 bases). The ends were cut back, 7 bases at V and 3 bases at J, with 16 bases in the middle. In germline, CDR1 is MDHEN, CDR2 SYDVKM. CDR3 length: 15 residues. The DNA for the CDR3 is TGTGCCAGCATTAACCAGCGGGTAAGCTACAATGAGCAGTTCTTC. Its translation: CASINQRVSYNEQFF.

The chain has TRBV27 and TRBJ1-2, with D perhaps TRBD1 (5 bases). The germline gives CDR1 MNHEY, CDR2 SMNVEV (reference sequence). The CDR3 length is 12 residues. The V and J ends lost 3 bases and 9 bases respectively, with 11 bases between them. The chain's CDR3 is CASSFSGQSYTF. In DNA, the CDR3 is TGTGCCAGCAGTTTTTCGGGGCAGAGCTACACCTTC.